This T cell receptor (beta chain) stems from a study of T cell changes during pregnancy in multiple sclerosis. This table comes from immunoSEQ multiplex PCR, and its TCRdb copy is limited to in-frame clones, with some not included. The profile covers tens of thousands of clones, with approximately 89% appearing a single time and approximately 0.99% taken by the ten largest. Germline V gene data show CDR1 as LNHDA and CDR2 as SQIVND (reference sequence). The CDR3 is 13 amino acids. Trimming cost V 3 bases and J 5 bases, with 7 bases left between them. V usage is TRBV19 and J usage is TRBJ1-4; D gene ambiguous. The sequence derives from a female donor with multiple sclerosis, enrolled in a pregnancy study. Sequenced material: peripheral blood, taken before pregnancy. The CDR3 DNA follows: TGTGCCAGTAGTATGAGAAAGAATGAAAAACTGTTTTTT. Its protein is CASSMRKNEKLFF. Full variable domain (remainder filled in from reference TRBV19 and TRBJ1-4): DGGITQSPKYLFRKEGQNVTLSCEQNLNHDAMYWYRQDPGQGLRLIYYSQIVNDFQKGDIAEGYSVSREKKESFPLTVTSAQKNPTAFYLCASSMRKNEKLFFGSGTQLSVL.